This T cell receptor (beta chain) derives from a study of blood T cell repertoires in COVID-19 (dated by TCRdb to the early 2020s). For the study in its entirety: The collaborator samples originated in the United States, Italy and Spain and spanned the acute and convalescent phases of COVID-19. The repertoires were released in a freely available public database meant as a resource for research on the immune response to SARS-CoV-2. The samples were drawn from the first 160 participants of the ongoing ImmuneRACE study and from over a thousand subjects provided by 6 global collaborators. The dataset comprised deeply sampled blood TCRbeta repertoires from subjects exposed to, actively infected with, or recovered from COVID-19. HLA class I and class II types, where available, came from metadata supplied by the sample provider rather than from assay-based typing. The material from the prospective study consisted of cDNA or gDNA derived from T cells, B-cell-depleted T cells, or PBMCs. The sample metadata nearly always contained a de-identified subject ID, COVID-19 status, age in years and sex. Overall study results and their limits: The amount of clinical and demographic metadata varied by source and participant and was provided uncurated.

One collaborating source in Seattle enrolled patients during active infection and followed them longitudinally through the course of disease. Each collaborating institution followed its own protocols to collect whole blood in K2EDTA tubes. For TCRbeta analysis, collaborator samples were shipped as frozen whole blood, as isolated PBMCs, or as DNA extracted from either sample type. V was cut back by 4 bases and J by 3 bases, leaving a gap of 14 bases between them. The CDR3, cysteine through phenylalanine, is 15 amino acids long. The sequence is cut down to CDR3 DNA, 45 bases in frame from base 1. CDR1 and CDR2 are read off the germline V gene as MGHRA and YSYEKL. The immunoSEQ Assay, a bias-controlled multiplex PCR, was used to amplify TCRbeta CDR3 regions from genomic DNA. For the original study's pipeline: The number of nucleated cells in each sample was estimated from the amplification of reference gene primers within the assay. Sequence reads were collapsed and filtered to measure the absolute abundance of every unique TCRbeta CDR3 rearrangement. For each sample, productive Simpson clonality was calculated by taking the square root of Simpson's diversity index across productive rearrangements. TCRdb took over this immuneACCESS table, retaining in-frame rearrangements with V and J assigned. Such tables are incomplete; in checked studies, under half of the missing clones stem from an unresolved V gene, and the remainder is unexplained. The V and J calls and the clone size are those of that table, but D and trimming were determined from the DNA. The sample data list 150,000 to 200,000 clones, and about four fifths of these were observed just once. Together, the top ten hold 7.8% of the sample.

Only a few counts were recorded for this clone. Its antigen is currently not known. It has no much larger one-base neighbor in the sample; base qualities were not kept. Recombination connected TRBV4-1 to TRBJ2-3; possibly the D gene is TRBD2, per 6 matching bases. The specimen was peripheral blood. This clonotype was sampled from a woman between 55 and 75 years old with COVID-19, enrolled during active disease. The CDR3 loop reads CASSLIASETDTQYF. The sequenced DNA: TGCGCCAGCAGCCTCATTGCTAGCGAGACAGATACGCAGTATTTT.